This TCR beta chain came from a study of cytomegalovirus exposure and HLA in healthy donors. Overall study context: Previous work identified roughly 120 million unique TCR beta sequences from around 180 million T cells.

The ends lost 0 bases at V and 3 bases at J; junction bases unmatched: 2. The CDR3 spans 14 residues. The germline gives CDR1 SGHDT, CDR2 YYEEEE. Findings and limits, study-wide: An analysis that was carried out later associated some 17,000 TCR beta sequences with HLA alleles at 0.05 false discovery rate.

60 Vbeta and 13 Jbeta primers were used in PCR. Repertoires were generated with immunoSEQ multiplex PCR, while TCRdb's copy carries only in-frame clones and drops some. The repertoire consists of 150,000 to 180,000 clones, with roughly four fifths occurring once and the leading ten covering about 1.3%. Notes on this clone: Antigen: not known.

Sequenced sample: PBMCs. The receptor comes from a young man in good health and CMV-seronegative. This chain connects TRBV5-6 to TRBJ2-7; 8 nucleotides align to TRBD1. In nucleotides, the CDR3 is TGTGCCAGCAGCTTGGGACAGGGGAACTACGAGCAGTACTTC. Translation: CASSLGQGNYEQYF.